These T cell receptor beta chains were read from a single sample in a study of CD8 T cells in ankylosing spondylitis. MiXCR, applied by TCRdb to the 5' RACE reads, yields one record per CDR3 protein. Among tens of thousands of distinct CDR3 sequences, around 25% were seen once, and the ten largest hold around three fifths. The sequencing input was blood, either unsorted or a sorted T cell fraction (not recorded which). The receptors shown here come from a male donor with ankylosing spondylitis or in good health (not recorded which). Each CDR3 is given with its conserved first and last residue. Fields, in order: CDR3 protein, CDR3 DNA, J gene, V gene, D gene, clone size. The D gene is left open where the match is weak. Some rows have no size entry. The others give once, few or many, or a class for an expanded clone.

CDR3aa: CASMSSGGETQYF
CDR3nt: TGTGCCAGCATGTCCAGCGGGGGAGAGACCCAGTACTTC
j_gene: TRBJ2-5
v_gene: TRBV6-2/TRBV6-3
d_gene: TRBD2
abundance: once

CDR3aa: CASRTTADIQETQYF
CDR3nt: TGTGCCAGCAGAACTACCGCGGATATCCAAGAGACCCAGTACTTC
j_gene: TRBJ2-5
v_gene: TRBV2
d_gene: -
abundance: once

CDR3aa: CASSHTRAVSPYEQYF
CDR3nt: TGTGCCAGCAGTCACACCAGGGCCGTCTCCCCGTACGAGCAGTACTTC
j_gene: TRBJ2-7
v_gene: TRBV27
d_gene: -
abundance: -

CDR3aa: CASSLGRVNTEAFF
CDR3nt: TGTGCCAGCAGCTTGGGCAGAGTGAACACTGAAGCTTTCTTT
j_gene: TRBJ1-1
v_gene: TRBV7-2
d_gene: -
abundance: few

CDR3aa: CASSLEGGPGTQYF
CDR3nt: TGCGCCAGCAGCTTGGAGGGAGGGCCGGGTACGCAGTATTTT
j_gene: TRBJ2-3
v_gene: TRBV5-1
d_gene: TRBD2
abundance: -

CDR3aa: CASSSSGGRAEKLFF
CDR3nt: TGTGCCAGCAGTTCCTCGGGGGGGAGGGCCGAAAAACTGTTTTTT
j_gene: TRBJ1-4
v_gene: TRBV6-5
d_gene: -
abundance: -

CDR3aa: CASSLDALNTEAFF
CDR3nt: TGCGCCAGCAGCTTGGATGCTCTGAACACTGAAGCTTTCTTT
j_gene: TRBJ1-1
v_gene: TRBV5-1
d_gene: -
abundance: -

CDR3aa: CASSTTGTQYF
CDR3nt: TGTGCCAGCAGCACCACAGGGACGCAGTATTTT
j_gene: TRBJ2-3
v_gene: TRBV11-2
d_gene: -
abundance: -

CDR3aa: CASSPDGVQPQHF
CDR3nt: TGTGCCAGCAGCCCGGACGGGGTTCAGCCCCAGCATTTT
j_gene: TRBJ1-5
v_gene: TRBV7-2
d_gene: -
abundance: many

CDR3aa: CASILGPGVARSGNTIYF
CDR3nt: TGTGCCAGCATATTAGGACCGGGGGTAGCCCGCTCTGGAAACACCATATATTTT
j_gene: TRBJ1-3
v_gene: TRBV11-2
d_gene: -
abundance: -

CDR3aa: CASSLNREKLFF
CDR3nt: TGTGCCAGCAGCTTAAACAGAGAAAAACTGTTTTTT
j_gene: TRBJ1-4
v_gene: TRBV7-3
d_gene: -
abundance: many

CDR3aa: CASSEGNRDRAKDTQYF
CDR3nt: TGTGCCAGCAGTGAAGGGAACCGGGACAGGGCTAAAGATACGCAGTATTTT
j_gene: TRBJ2-3
v_gene: TRBV2
d_gene: TRBD1
abundance: few

CDR3aa: CASTGTSGYREQFF
CDR3nt: TGTGCCAGCACCGGGACTAGCGGTTACAGGGAGCAGTTCTTC
j_gene: TRBJ2-1
v_gene: TRBV7-2
d_gene: TRBD2
abundance: -

CDR3aa: CAIKAQQGSGEKLFF
CDR3nt: TGTGCCATCAAAGCACAACAGGGTAGCGGAGAAAAACTGTTTTTT
j_gene: TRBJ1-4
v_gene: TRBV10-3
d_gene: -
abundance: few

CDR3aa: CARPRVLAPSTDTQYF
CDR3nt: TGTGCCAGACCGAGGGTCCTAGCGCCTAGCACAGATACGCAGTATTTT
j_gene: TRBJ2-3
v_gene: TRBV19
d_gene: -
abundance: -

CDR3aa: CASSLMRSQETQYF
CDR3nt: TGCGCCAGCAGCTTGATGCGGAGCCAAGAGACCCAGTACTTC
j_gene: TRBJ2-5
v_gene: TRBV5-1
d_gene: -
abundance: few

CDR3aa: CASSPGLARNEQFF
CDR3nt: TGTGCCAGCAGCCCTGGGCTAGCGAGGAATGAGCAGTTCTTC
j_gene: TRBJ2-1
v_gene: TRBV27
d_gene: -
abundance: -

CDR3aa: CASSLGLAEAGEQFF
CDR3nt: TGCGCCAGCAGCTTAGGACTAGCGGAGGCCGGTGAGCAGTTCTTC
j_gene: TRBJ2-1
v_gene: TRBV5-1
d_gene: TRBD2
abundance: -

CDR3aa: CASSFDRKVDGYTF
CDR3nt: TGTGCCAGCAGTTTTGACAGAAAAGTGGATGGCTACACCTTC
j_gene: TRBJ1-2
v_gene: TRBV12-3/TRBV12-4
d_gene: -
abundance: -

CDR3aa: CASSEPGTGGSFNEKLFF
CDR3nt: TGTGCCAGCAGTGAACCCGGGACAGGGGGCTCATTTAATGAAAAACTGTTTTTT
j_gene: TRBJ1-4
v_gene: TRBV25-1
d_gene: TRBD1
abundance: -

CDR3aa: CSASGGFNADTQYF
CDR3nt: TGCAGTGCTAGCGGGGGGTTCAACGCAGATACGCAGTATTTT
j_gene: TRBJ2-3
v_gene: TRBV20-1
d_gene: TRBD2
abundance: few

CDR3aa: CASSPEGLAGGPIDTQYF
CDR3nt: TGCGCCAGCAGCCCCGAGGGACTAGCGGGGGGGCCGATAGATACGCAGTATTTT
j_gene: TRBJ2-3
v_gene: TRBV5-1
d_gene: TRBD2
abundance: few

CDR3aa: CASSLISREQYF
CDR3nt: TGTGCCAGCAGCCTAATTTCGCGCGAGCAGTACTTC
j_gene: TRBJ2-7
v_gene: TRBV7-2
d_gene: -
abundance: -

CDR3aa: CSARDREGTGELFF
CDR3nt: TGCAGCGCCCGGGACAGGGAAGGCACCGGGGAGCTGTTTTTT
j_gene: TRBJ2-2
v_gene: TRBV29-1
d_gene: TRBD1
abundance: few

CDR3aa: CASSVRDKNTEAFF
CDR3nt: TGTGCCAGCAGCGTCCGGGACAAGAACACTGAAGCTTTCTTT
j_gene: TRBJ1-1
v_gene: TRBV5-5
d_gene: -
abundance: -

CDR3aa: CATSDDLVETQYF
CDR3nt: TGTGCCACCAGTGATGATCTGGTAGAGACCCAGTACTTC
j_gene: TRBJ2-5
v_gene: TRBV24-1
d_gene: -
abundance: -

CDR3aa: CASSPYRGTEAFF
CDR3nt: TGTGCCAGCAGCCCTTACAGGGGTACTGAAGCTTTCTTT
j_gene: TRBJ1-1
v_gene: TRBV5-4
d_gene: TRBD1
abundance: -

CDR3aa: CASRSLGENEKLFF
CDR3nt: TGCGCCAGCAGATCGCTCGGTGAGAATGAAAAACTGTTTTTT
j_gene: TRBJ1-4
v_gene: TRBV5-1
d_gene: -
abundance: -

CDR3aa: CASSLKGQRGTEAFF
CDR3nt: TGTGCCAGCAGTTTAAAGGGTCAACGTGGTACTGAAGCTTTCTTT
j_gene: TRBJ1-1
v_gene: TRBV27
d_gene: -
abundance: -

CDR3aa: CASSPRTENEKLFF
CDR3nt: TGTGCCAGCAGCCCACGTACCGAGAATGAAAAACTGTTTTTT
j_gene: TRBJ1-4
v_gene: TRBV9
d_gene: -
abundance: -